The present entry profiles one TCR beta chain with its context. Its specificity is not known. It was with 60 Vbeta and 13 Jbeta primers that the PCR ran. Profiled with immunoSEQ multiplex PCR; TCRdb holds only in-frame clones, not every one. The sample holds fewer than 150,000 clones, 65% to 80% seen once. This sample was included in a study of cytomegalovirus exposure and HLA in healthy donors. Broader study findings: The authors reported that TCR beta sequences could predict HLA-A and HLA-B alleles. These predictions were accurate for most subjects in the first cohort. As a later analysis showed, several of the most significant clusters appeared to be linked to common viral pathogens.

The CDR3 contains 13 residues. V lost 4 bases, J lost 7 bases, and 12 bases lay in between. Germline lookup yields CDR1 SGHRS and CDR2 YFSETQ. The specimen was PBMCs. The source of this sequence is a man in his forties or fifties in good health and CMV-seronegative. The chain recombines TRBV5-1 with TRBJ2-1, with D possibly matching TRBD2 (6 bases). For the CDR3, the DNA is TGCGCCAGCAGCCTCGGGAGCACGAATGAGCAGTTCTTC. It encodes CASSLGSTNEQFF.